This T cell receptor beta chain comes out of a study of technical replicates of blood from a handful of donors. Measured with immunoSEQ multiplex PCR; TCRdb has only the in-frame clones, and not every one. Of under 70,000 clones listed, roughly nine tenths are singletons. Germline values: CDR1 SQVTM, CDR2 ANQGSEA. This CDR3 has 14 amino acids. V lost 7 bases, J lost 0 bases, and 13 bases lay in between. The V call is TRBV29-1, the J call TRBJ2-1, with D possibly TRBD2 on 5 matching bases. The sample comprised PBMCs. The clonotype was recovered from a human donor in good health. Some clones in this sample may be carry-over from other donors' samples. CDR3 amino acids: CSAGLFSSYNEQFF. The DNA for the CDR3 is TGCAGCGCCGGACTCTTTAGCTCCTACAATGAGCAGTTCTTC.